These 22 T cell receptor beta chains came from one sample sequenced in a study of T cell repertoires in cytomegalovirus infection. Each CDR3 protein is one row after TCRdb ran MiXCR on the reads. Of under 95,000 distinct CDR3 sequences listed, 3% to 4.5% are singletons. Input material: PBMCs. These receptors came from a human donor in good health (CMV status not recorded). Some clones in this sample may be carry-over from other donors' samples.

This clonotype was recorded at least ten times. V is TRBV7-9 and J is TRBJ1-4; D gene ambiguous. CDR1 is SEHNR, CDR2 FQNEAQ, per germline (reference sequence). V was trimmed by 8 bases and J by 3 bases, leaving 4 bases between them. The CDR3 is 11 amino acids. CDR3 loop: CASASNEKLFF. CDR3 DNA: TGTGCCAGCGCTTCTAATGAAAAACTGTTTTTT.

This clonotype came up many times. The CDR3 nucleotides are TGTGCCAGCAGTGGTTCAGAACACCTGTACCAAGAGACCCAGTACTTC. Encoded protein: CASSGSEHLYQETQYF. The chain is built from TRBV2 and TRBJ2-5; D not certain. Trimming took 4 bases from V and 0 from J, leaving 15 bases between them. Germline V gene data show CDR1 as SNHLY and CDR2 as FYNNEI. CDR3 length equals 16 residues.

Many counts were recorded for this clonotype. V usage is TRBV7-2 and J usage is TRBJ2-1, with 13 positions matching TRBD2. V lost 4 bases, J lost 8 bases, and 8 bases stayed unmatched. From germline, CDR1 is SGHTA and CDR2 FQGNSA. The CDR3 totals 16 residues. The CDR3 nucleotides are TGTGCCAGCAGCTCCGGACTAGCGGGAGATACCGATGAGCAGTTCTTC. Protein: CASSSGLAGDTDEQFF.

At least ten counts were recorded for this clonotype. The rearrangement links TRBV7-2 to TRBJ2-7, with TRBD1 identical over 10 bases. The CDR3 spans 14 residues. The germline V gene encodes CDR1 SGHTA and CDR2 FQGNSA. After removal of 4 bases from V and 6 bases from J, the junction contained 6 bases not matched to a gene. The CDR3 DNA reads TGTGCCAGCAGCTCCGGACAGGGGGTATTCGAGCAGTACTTC. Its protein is CASSSGQGVFEQYF.

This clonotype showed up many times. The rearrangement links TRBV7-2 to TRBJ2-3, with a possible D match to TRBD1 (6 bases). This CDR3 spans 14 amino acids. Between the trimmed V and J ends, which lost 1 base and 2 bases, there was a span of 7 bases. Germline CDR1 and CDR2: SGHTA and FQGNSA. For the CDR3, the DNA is TGTGCCAGCAGCTTAGACAGGGCCACAGATACGCAGTATTTT. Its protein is CASSLDRATDTQYF.

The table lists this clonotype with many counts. The CDR3 region is CASSLFSTGNQPQHF. For the CDR3, the DNA is TGTGCCAGTAGTTTATTTTCGACAGGGAATCAGCCCCAGCATTTT. The chain carries TRBV19 and TRBJ1-5, with 7 bases that match TRBD1. Germline loops: CDR1 LNHDA, CDR2 SQIVND (reference sequence). The CDR3 loop spans 15 amino acids. V was clipped by 5 bases and J by 4 bases; unmatched bases: 8.

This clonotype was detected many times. The CDR3 region has the DNA TGTGCCAGCAGTCTTCGGACTAGCGCTTACTACGAGCAGTACTTC. Protein sequence: CASSLRTSAYYEQYF. The chain couples TRBV7-9 to TRBJ2-7, with 9 bases aligning to TRBD2. The CDR3 spans 15 residues. V gave up 6 bases and J gave up 3 bases; unmatched junction bases: 9. Germline CDR1 and CDR2: SEHNR and FQNEAQ (reference sequence).

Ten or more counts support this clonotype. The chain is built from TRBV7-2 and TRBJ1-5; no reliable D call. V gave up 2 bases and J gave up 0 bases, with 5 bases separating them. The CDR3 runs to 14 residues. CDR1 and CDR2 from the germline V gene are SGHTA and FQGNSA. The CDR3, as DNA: TGTGCCAGCAGCTTAATCCATAGCAATCAGCCCCAGCATTTT. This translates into CASSLIHSNQPQHF.

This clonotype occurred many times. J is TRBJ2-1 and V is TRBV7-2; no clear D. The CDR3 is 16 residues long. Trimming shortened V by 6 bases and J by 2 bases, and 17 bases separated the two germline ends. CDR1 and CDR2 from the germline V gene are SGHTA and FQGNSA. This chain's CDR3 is CASRGAFPGTYNEQFF. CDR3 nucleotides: TGTGCCAGCAGAGGAGCGTTTCCGGGCACCTACAATGAGCAGTTCTTC.

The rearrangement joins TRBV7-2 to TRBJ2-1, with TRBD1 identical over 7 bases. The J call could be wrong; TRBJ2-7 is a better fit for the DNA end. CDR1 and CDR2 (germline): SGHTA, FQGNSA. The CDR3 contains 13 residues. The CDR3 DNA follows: TGTGCCAGCAGCCCCGACAGGGCTGTTGAGCAGTACTTC. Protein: CASSPDRAVEQYF.

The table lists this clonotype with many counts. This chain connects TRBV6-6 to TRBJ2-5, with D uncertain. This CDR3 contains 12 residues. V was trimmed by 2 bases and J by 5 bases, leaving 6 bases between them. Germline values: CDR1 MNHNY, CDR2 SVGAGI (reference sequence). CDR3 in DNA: TGTGCCAGCAGTTACAACACTGAGACCCAGTACTTC. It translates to CASSYNTETQYF.

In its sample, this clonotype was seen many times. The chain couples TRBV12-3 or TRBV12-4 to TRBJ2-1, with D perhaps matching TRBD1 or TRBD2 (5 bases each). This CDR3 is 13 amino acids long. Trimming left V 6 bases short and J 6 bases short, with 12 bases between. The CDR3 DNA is TGTGCCAGCAGGGACGGGGCAGTCAATGAGCAGTTCTTC. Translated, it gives CASRDGAVNEQFF.

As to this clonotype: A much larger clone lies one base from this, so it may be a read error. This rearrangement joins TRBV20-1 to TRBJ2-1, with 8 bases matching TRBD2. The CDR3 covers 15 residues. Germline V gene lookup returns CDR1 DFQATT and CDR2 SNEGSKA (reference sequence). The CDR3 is CSARDTAGVYGEQLF. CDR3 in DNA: TGCAGTGCTAGAGACACAGCGGGAGTGTATGGTGAGCAGTTGTTC.

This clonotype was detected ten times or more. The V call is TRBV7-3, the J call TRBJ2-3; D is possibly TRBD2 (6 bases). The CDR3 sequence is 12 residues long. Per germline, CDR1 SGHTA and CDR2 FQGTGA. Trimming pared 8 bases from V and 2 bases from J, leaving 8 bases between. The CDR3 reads CASGGITDTQYF. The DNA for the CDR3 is TGTGCCAGCGGGGGGATCACAGATACGCAGTATTTT. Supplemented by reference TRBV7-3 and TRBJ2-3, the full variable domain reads GAGVSQTPSNKVTEKGKYVELRCDPISGHTALYWYRQSLGQGPEFLIYFQGTGAADDSGLPNDRFFAVRPEGSVSTLKIQRTERGDSAVYLCASGGITDTQYFGPGTRLTVL.

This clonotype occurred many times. For the CDR3, the DNA is TGTGCCAGTAGCAATCCCAGGGGGCCGAACACTGAAGCTTTCTTT. This encodes CASSNPRGPNTEAFF. The V gene is TRBV19, the J gene TRBJ1-1; 8 bases fit TRBD1. Germline loops: CDR1 LNHDA, CDR2 SQIVND (reference sequence). CDR3 size: 15 residues. V was pared by 6 bases and J by 1 base, with 7 bases of the junction left unmatched.

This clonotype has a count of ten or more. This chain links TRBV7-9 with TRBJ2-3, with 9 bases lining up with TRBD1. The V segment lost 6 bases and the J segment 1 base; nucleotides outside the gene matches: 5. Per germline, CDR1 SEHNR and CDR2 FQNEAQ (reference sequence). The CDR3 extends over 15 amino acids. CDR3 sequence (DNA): TGTGCCAGCAGTCCGGGACAGGGTGGCACAGATACGCAGTATTTT. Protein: CASSPGQGGTDTQYF.

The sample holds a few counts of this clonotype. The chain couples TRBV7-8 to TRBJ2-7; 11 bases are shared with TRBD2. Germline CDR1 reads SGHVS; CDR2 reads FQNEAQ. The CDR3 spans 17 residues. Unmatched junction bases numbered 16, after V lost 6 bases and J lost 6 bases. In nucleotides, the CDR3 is TGTGCCAGCAGTCATCGGACTAGCGGGCCTAAGTTAGGCGAGCAGTACTTC. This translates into CASSHRTSGPKLGEQYF.

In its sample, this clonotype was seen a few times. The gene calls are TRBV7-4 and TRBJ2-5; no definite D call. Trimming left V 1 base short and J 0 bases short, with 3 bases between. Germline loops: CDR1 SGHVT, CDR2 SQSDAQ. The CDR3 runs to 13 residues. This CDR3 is CASSLVHQETQYF. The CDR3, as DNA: TGTGCCAGCAGCTTAGTACACCAAGAGACCCAGTACTTC.

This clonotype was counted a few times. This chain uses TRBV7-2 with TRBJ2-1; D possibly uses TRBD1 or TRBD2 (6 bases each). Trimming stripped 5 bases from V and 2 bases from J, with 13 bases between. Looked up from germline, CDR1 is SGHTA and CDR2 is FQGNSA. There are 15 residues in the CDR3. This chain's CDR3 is CASSQGRGTYNEQFF. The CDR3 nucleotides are TGTGCCAGCAGCCAGGGGCGGGGAACCTACAATGAGCAGTTCTTC.

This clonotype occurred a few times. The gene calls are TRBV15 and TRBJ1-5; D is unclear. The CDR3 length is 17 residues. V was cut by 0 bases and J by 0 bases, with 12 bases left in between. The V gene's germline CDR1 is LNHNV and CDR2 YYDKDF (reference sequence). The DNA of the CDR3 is TGTGCCACCAGCAGAGAACTGCCCGGAGGTAGCAATCAGCCCCAGCATTTT. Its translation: CATSRELPGGSNQPQHF.

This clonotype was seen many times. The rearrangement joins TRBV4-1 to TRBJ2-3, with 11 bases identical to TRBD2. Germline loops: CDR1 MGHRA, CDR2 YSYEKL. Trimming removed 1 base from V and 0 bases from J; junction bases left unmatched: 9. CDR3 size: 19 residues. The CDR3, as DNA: TGCGCCAGCAGCCAAGCCCCGCTAGCGGGGGGTCACAGCACAGATACGCAGTATTTT. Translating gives CASSQAPLAGGHSTDTQYF.

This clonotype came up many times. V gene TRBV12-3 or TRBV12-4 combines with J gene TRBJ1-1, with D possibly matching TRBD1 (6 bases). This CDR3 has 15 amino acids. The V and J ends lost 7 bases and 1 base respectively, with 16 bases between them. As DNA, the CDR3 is TGTGCCAGCACTATGATTTCACAGGGGAACACTGAAGCTTTCTTT. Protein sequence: CASTMISQGNTEAFF.